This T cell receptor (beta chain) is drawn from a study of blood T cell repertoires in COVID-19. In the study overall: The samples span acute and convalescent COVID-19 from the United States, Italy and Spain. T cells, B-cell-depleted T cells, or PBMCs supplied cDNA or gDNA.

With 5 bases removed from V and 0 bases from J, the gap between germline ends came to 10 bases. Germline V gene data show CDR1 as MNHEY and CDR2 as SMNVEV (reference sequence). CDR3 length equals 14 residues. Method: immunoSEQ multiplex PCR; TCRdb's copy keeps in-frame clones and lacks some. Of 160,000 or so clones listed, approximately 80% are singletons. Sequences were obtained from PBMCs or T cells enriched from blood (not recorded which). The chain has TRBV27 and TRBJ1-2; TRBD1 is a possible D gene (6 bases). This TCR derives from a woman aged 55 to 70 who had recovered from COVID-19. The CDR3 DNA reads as TGTGCCAGCAGTCGGACAGAGACTAACTATGGCTACACCTTC. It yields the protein CASSRTETNYGYTF.